This entry lists 28 T cell receptor beta chains sequenced from one sample in a study of blood T cell repertoires in COVID-19. Data came from immunoSEQ multiplex PCR; TCRdb stores just in-frame clones and leaves some out. Altogether 200,000 to 250,000 clones are present, 80% to 90% being singletons, with the ten largest covering about 4%. The sequenced material came from PBMCs or T cells enriched from blood (not recorded which). These receptors were collected from a woman in her twenties or thirties who had been exposed to COVID-19.

The gene calls are TRBV7-8 and TRBJ1-6; TRBD1 aligns across 7 bases. Germline V gene data show CDR1 as SGHVS and CDR2 as FQNEAQ. Trimming cost V 5 bases and J 5 bases; bases outside gene matches: 6. This CDR3 contains 15 residues. The CDR3 nucleotides are TGTGCCAGCAGCCAAAAGACAGGGAATAATTCACCCCTCCACTTT. This translates into CASSQKTGNNSPLHF.

The chain has TRBV5-1 and TRBJ2-7, with TRBD1 identical over 8 bases. Trimming cost V 4 bases and J 2 bases; bases outside gene matches: 5. Germline CDR1 and CDR2: SGHRS and YFSETQ. This CDR3 contains 14 residues. CDR3 coding DNA: TGCGCCAGCAGCCGACAGGGGAGTCCCTACGAGCAGTACTTC. Encoded protein: CASSRQGSPYEQYF. The entire variable domain, with the rest obtained from reference TRBV5-1 and TRBJ2-7, is as follows: KAGVTQTPRYLIKTRGQQVTLSCSPISGHRSVSWYQQTPGQGLQFLFEYFSETQRNKGNFPGRFSGRQFSNSRSEMNVSTLELGDSALYLCASSRQGSPYEQYFGPGTRLTVT.

V is TRBV19 and J is TRBJ1-1; 7 bases line up with TRBD1. The germline V gene has CDR1 LNHDA and CDR2 SQIVND (reference sequence). The CDR3 has 12 residues. V lost 7 bases and J lost 7; bases outside the gene matches: 6. The CDR3: CASIGGGGEAFF. The CDR3 DNA sequence: TGTGCCAGTATAGGAGGGGGCGGTGAAGCTTTCTTT.

This chain uses TRBV27 with TRBJ2-1; 9 bases are shared with TRBD2. The junction had 4 bases not matched to a gene; V was cut back by 4 bases and J by 0 bases. The CDR3 contains 16 residues. Germline V lookup: CDR1 MNHEY, CDR2 SMNVEV (reference sequence). This chain's CDR3 is CASSSLAGSSYNEQFF. In DNA, the CDR3 is TGTGCCAGCAGTTCGCTAGCGGGAAGCTCCTACAATGAGCAGTTCTTC.

This clone was counted at least ten times. Here the CDR3 DNA reads TGTGCCAGCAGTGACAGGGGGCTAACAGATACGCAGTATTTT. It specifies CASSDRGLTDTQYF. V is TRBV2 and J is TRBJ2-3, with 8 bases that match TRBD1. CDR1 is SNHLY and CDR2 is FYNNEI in the germline V gene. After removal of 3 bases from V and 3 bases from J, the junction contained 2 bases not matched to a gene. This CDR3 comprises 14 residues.

The rearrangement uses TRBV4-1 and TRBJ2-5; TRBD1 agrees at 7 bases. Looked up from germline, CDR1 is MGHRA and CDR2 is YSYEKL. J lost 2 bases, V lost 3 bases, and 15 bases had no gene match. The CDR3 is 18 amino acids. The CDR3 bases are TGCGCCAGCAGCCAGCCGAGCGGACAGGCAAATAAACAAGAGACCCAGTACTTC. This translates into CASSQPSGQANKQETQYF.

The chain combines TRBV5-5 with TRBJ2-3, with TRBD2 identical over 10 bases. Germline CDR1 reads SGHKS; CDR2 reads YYEKEE (reference sequence). CDR3 size: 16 residues. Trimming cost V 2 bases and J 5 bases; bases outside gene matches: 8. As DNA, the CDR3 is TGTGCCAGCAGCTTCGGAGCGGGAGGGCCTGGAGATACGCAGTATTTT. Translating it yields CASSFGAGGPGDTQYF.

This clone was detected once. The V gene is TRBV6-1, the J gene TRBJ1-5; D not certain. The germline V gene encodes CDR1 MNHNS and CDR2 SASEGT. The CDR3 is 15 residues long. V dropped 0 bases and J dropped 4 bases, with 10 bases sitting between them. CDR3 sequence reads: CASSEATEKNQPQHF. In nucleotides, the CDR3 is TGTGCCAGCAGTGAAGCAACGGAGAAAAATCAGCCCCAGCATTTT.

V is TRBV29-1 and J is TRBJ1-1; tentatively, D is TRBD1 (6 bases). Trimming took off 4 bases at V and 5 bases at J, with 11 bases between the two ends. The germline V gene has CDR1 SQVTM and CDR2 ANQGSEA. This CDR3 has 12 residues. Written as DNA, the CDR3 is TGCAGCGTTGCTCCCAGGGGTACTGAAGCTTTCTTT. This gives the protein CSVAPRGTEAFF.

The genes are TRBV5-8 and TRBJ1-2; a weak D match, TRBD1 (6 bases). Per the germline V gene, CDR1 is SGHTS and CDR2 is YDEGEE. The CDR3 covers 14 residues. Trimming pared 5 bases from V and 5 bases from J, leaving 16 bases between. CDR3 region: CASRQFRGNYGYTF. CDR3 in DNA: TGTGCCAGCAGACAGTTCAGGGGCAATTATGGCTACACCTTC.

The chain combines TRBV24-1 with TRBJ2-1; 8 nucleotides line up with TRBD1. The junction had 2 bases not matched to a gene; V was cut back by 5 bases and J by 6 bases. Germline CDR1 KGHDR, CDR2 SFDVKD. The CDR3 totals 13 residues. The CDR3 loop reads CATSVTGGNEQFF. In nucleotides, the CDR3 is TGTGCCACCAGTGTAACAGGGGGCAATGAGCAGTTCTTC.

The J gene is TRBJ2-1, the V gene TRBV2; 9 bases fit TRBD2. There are 17 residues in the CDR3. CDR1 and CDR2 from the germline V gene are SNHLY and FYNNEI. V was clipped by 3 bases and J by 9 bases; unmatched bases: 15. CDR3 in amino acids: CASSDRQPGLASPEQFF. CDR3 DNA: TGTGCCAGCAGTGACAGGCAGCCGGGACTAGCCTCTCCTGAGCAGTTCTTC.

This rearrangement joins TRBV13 to TRBJ2-7, with 7 bases fitting TRBD1. V lost 6 bases to trimming and J lost 0 bases; unmatched junction nucleotides: 8. Germline loops: CDR1 PRHDT, CDR2 FYEKMQ (reference sequence). The CDR3 extends over 15 amino acids. For the CDR3, the DNA is TGTGCCAGCAGTACATCTAGACAGGGCTCCTACGAGCAGTACTTC. Encoded protein: CASSTSRQGSYEQYF. Together with reference TRBV13 and TRBJ2-7, the CDR3 gives the full variable domain: AAGVIQSPRHLIKEKRETATLKCYPIPRHDTVYWYQQGPGQDPQFLISFYEKMQSDKGSIPDRFSAQQFSDYHSELNMSSLELGDSALYFCASSTSRQGSYEQYFGPGTRLTVT.

This clone came up once. V gene TRBV28 combines with J gene TRBJ2-7; no reliable D call. Trimming removed 3 bases from V and 4 bases from J, with 4 bases in between. Per germline, CDR1 MDHEN and CDR2 SYDVKM. CDR3 length equals 11 residues. CDR3 coding DNA: TGTGCCAGCAGTTTCAGTTACGAGCAGTACTTC. It translates to CASSFSYEQYF.

V usage is TRBV9 and J usage is TRBJ2-7; the match to TRBD2 covers 9 bases. The CDR3 is 16 amino acids. V lost 0 bases and J lost 4; bases outside the gene matches: 8. Germline loops: CDR1 SGDLS, CDR2 YYNGEE. The CDR3 is CASSVEDSGSLYEQYF. The CDR3 nucleotides are TGTGCCAGCAGCGTAGAGGATAGCGGGAGTTTGTACGAGCAGTACTTC.

This clone was seen a single time. V and J are TRBV5-1 and TRBJ2-7; D is ambiguous. The germline V gene has CDR1 SGHRS and CDR2 YFSETQ. V was clipped by 0 bases and J by 5 bases, with 15 bases between them. The CDR3 contains 15 residues. CDR3 DNA sequence: TGCGCCAGCAGCTTGGTTCAGGCAATTGTGGACGAGCAGTACTTC. Its translation: CASSLVQAIVDEQYF.

The sample holds a few counts of this clone. The chain links TRBV15 to TRBJ1-1, with 7 nucleotides matching TRBD1. Germline V gene data show CDR1 as LNHNV and CDR2 as YYDKDF (reference sequence). After removal of 1 base from V and 7 bases from J, the junction contained 3 bases not matched to a gene. The CDR3 runs 13 residues. The DNA for the CDR3 is TGTGCCACCAGCAGAGGGACAGGAAATGAAGCTTTCTTT. Its protein is CATSRGTGNEAFF.

The chain joins TRBV19 to TRBJ2-2; D might be TRBD1 (6 bases). V dropped 4 bases and J dropped 3 bases, with 9 bases sitting between them. Looked up from germline, CDR1 is LNHDA and CDR2 is SQIVND (reference sequence). This CDR3 is 14 amino acids long. The DNA of the CDR3 is TGTGCCAGTAGTACCGACAGGTACACCGGGGAGCTGTTTTTT. Protein product: CASSTDRYTGELFF.

The chain is built from TRBV11-2 and TRBJ2-3, with a tentative D call TRBD2 (5 bases). This CDR3 is built from 14 residues. Germline V gene data show CDR1 as SGHAT and CDR2 as FQNNGV. Trimming removed 1 base from V and 0 bases from J, with 5 bases in between. In nucleotides, the CDR3 is TGTGCCAGCAGCTTAGGGACTAGCACAGATACGCAGTATTTT. This translates into CASSLGTSTDTQYF.

The chain recombines TRBV10-3 with TRBJ2-1; D is possibly TRBD2 (6 bases). V was shortened by 10 bases and J by 14 bases, with 18 bases between the two germline ends. This CDR3 comprises 11 residues. CDR1 is ENHRY, CDR2 SYGVKD, per germline. CDR3 loop: CATTQDGGEFF. CDR3 DNA: TGTGCCACCACGCAGGACGGAGGGGAGTTCTTC.

The chain links TRBV2 to TRBJ1-5, with D possibly TRBD1 on 6 matching bases. V was trimmed by 4 bases and J by 2 bases, leaving 12 bases between them. Germline V gene sequence: CDR1 SNHLY, CDR2 FYNNEI. The CDR3 contains 15 residues. CDR3: CASSGDTGRNQPQHF. The CDR3 nucleotides read TGTGCCAGCAGTGGGGACACCGGGCGCAATCAGCCCCAGCATTTT.

The chain combines TRBV10-2 with TRBJ2-6; no firm D call. V was pared by 5 bases and J by 1 base, with 6 bases between. The CDR3 runs 14 residues. From germline, CDR1 is WSHSY and CDR2 SAAADI. CDR3 protein: CASSHKSGANVLTF. DNA for the CDR3: TGCGCCAGCAGTCACAAGTCTGGGGCCAACGTCCTGACTTTC.

This clone was seen a handful of times. This chain links TRBV11-2 with TRBJ1-6; D ambiguous. Germline CDR1 and CDR2: SGHAT and FQNNGV. Trimming cost V 2 bases and J 8 bases, with 7 bases left between them. The CDR3 covers 13 residues. CDR3 sequence (DNA): TGTGCCAGCAGCTTAAACGAGGATTCACCCCTCCACTTT. It specifies CASSLNEDSPLHF.

This clone is a singleton in its sample. The CDR3 nucleotides are TGTGCCACCCTCCCGACTGGATTCCACACAGATACGCAGTATTTT. Its protein product is CATLPTGFHTDTQYF. The chain employs TRBV28 and TRBJ2-3; no clear D gene. The V end lost 10 bases, the J end lost 2 bases, and 19 bases lay between the germline ends. Per the germline V gene, CDR1 is MDHEN and CDR2 is SYDVKM. This CDR3 region has 15 residues. Drawing the rest from reference TRBV28 and TRBJ2-3, the complete variable domain is DVKVTQSSRYLVKRTGEKVFLECVQDMDHENMFWYRQDPGLGLRLIYFSYDVKMKEKGDIPEGYSVSREKKERFSLILESASTNQTSMYLCATLPTGFHTDTQYFGPGTRLTVL.

This chain connects TRBV7-9 to TRBJ2-5, with TRBD2 matching 14 bases. Trimming took 5 bases from V and 6 from J; bases not matched to a gene: 14. CDR3 length: 18 residues. The germline V gene has CDR1 SEHNR and CDR2 FQNEAQ (reference sequence). Written as DNA, the CDR3 is TGTGCCAGCAGCCCTCCGGCGCCGGGACTAGCGGGAGTTAAGACCCAGTACTTC. Protein sequence: CASSPPAPGLAGVKTQYF.

The V gene is TRBV28, the J gene TRBJ1-4; the D gene is possibly TRBD1 (5 bases). Germline V CDR1 and CDR2: MDHEN, SYDVKM. V dropped 7 bases and J dropped 0 bases, with 15 bases sitting between them. This CDR3 is 16 amino acids long. CDR3 protein: CASTPDRVATNEKLFF. The CDR3 DNA sequence: TGTGCCAGCACCCCCGACAGAGTCGCAACTAATGAAAAACTGTTTTTT.

The chain has TRBV2 and TRBJ1-1; 10 nucleotides line up with TRBD1. Looked up from germline, CDR1 is SNHLY and CDR2 is FYNNEI. The V segment lost 6 bases and the J segment 7 bases; nucleotides outside the gene matches: 8. The CDR3 is 14 residues long. CDR3: CASRKDRGISEAFF. The CDR3 DNA reads as TGTGCCAGCAGGAAGGACAGGGGGATTAGTGAAGCTTTCTTT. The full variable domain, in which reference TRBV2 and TRBJ1-1 provide the parts outside the CDR3, is EPEVTQTPSHQVTQMGQEVILRCVPISNHLYFYWYRQILGQKVEFLVSFYNNEISEKSEIFDDQFSVERPDGSNFTLKIRSTKLEDSAMYFCASRKDRGISEAFFGQGTRLTVV.

This clone appeared once. V and J are TRBV4-2 and TRBJ1-2; 9 bases line up with TRBD1. With 2 bases clipped from V and 5 bases from J, the junction kept 15 bases outside the gene matches. The CDR3 consists of 18 residues. From germline, CDR1 is LGHNA and CDR2 YNFKEQ. CDR3 loop: CASSQLGQGREGEYGYTF. DNA of the CDR3: TGTGCCAGCAGCCAATTGGGACAGGGTAGGGAGGGTGAATATGGCTACACCTTC.